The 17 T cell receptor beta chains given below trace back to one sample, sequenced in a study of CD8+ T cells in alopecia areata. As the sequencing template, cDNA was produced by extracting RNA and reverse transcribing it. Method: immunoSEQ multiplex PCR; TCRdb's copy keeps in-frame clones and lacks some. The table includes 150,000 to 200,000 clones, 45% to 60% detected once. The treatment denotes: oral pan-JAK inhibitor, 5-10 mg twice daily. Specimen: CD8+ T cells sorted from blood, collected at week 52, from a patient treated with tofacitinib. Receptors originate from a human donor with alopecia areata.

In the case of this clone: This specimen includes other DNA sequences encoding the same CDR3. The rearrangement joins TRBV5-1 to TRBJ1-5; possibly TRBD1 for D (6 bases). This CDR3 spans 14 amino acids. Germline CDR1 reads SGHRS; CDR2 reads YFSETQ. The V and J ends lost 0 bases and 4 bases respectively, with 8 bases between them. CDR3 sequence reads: CASSLEGGNQPQHF. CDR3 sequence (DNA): TGCGCCAGCAGCTTGGAGGGGGGTAATCAGCCCCAGCATTTT.

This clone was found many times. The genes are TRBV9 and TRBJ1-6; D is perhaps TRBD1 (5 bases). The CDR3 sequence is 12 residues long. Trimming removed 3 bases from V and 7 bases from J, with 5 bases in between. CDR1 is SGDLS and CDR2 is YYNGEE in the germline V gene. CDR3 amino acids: CASSAGNSPLHF. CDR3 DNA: TGTGCCAGCAGCGCAGGGAATTCACCCCTCCACTTT.

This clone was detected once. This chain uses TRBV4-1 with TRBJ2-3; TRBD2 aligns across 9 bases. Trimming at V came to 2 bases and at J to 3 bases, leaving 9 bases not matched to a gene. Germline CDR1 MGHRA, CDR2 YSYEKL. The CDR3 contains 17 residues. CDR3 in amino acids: CASSQSSIAGGTDTQYF. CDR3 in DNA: TGCGCCAGCAGCCAAAGTTCCATCGCGGGGGGGACAGATACGCAGTATTTT.

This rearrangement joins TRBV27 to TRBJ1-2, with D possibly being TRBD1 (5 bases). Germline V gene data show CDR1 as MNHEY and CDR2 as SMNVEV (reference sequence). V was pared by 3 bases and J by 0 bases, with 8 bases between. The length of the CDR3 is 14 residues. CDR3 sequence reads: CASSLRGANYGYTF. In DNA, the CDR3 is TGTGCCAGCAGTTTGAGGGGCGCTAACTATGGCTACACCTTC.

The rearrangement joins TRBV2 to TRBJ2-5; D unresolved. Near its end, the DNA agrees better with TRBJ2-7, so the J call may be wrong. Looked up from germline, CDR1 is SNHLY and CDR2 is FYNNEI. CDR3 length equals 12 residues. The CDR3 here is CASRPGSYEQYF. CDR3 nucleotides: TGTGCCAGCAGGCCGGGCTCCTACGAGCAGTACTTC.

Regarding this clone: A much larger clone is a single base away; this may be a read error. CDR3 sequence (DNA): TGTGCCAGCAGTGGAGCGGGGGGGCCAGATACGCAGTATTTT. Protein product: CASSGAGGPDTQYF. V gene TRBV6-1 combines with J gene TRBJ2-3; TRBD2 matches 10 bases. Per the germline V gene, CDR1 is MNHNS and CDR2 is SASEGT. Unmatched junction bases numbered 2, after V lost 4 bases and J lost 4 bases. The CDR3 runs to 14 residues.

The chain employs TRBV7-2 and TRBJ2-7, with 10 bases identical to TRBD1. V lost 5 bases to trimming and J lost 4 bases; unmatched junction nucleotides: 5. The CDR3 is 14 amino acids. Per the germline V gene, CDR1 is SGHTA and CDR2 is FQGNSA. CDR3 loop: CASSIRDRGYEQYF. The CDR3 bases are TGTGCCAGCAGCATCCGGGACAGGGGTTACGAGCAGTACTTC.

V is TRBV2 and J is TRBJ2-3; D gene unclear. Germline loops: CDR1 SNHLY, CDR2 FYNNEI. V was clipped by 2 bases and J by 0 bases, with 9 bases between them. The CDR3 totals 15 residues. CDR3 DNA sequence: TGTGCCAGCAGTGAAACGGGTCGGAGCACAGATACGCAGTATTTT. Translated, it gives CASSETGRSTDTQYF. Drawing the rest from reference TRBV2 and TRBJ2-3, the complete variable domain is EPEVTQTPSHQVTQMGQEVILRCVPISNHLYFYWYRQILGQKVEFLVSFYNNEISEKSEIFDDQFSVERPDGSNFTLKIRSTKLEDSAMYFCASSETGRSTDTQYFGPGTRLTVL.

In DNA, the CDR3 is TGTGCCAGCAGCGCATCAAGGACTAGCGGGGGCTACGAGCAGTACTTC. Its translation is CASSASRTSGGYEQYF. This chain connects TRBV9 to TRBJ2-7; TRBD2 agrees at 13 bases. Per the germline V gene, CDR1 is SGDLS and CDR2 is YYNGEE. Trimming cost V 3 bases and J 3 bases; bases outside gene matches: 6. This CDR3 is 16 amino acids long. Full variable domain (outside the CDR3, taken from reference TRBV9 and TRBJ2-7): DSGVTQTPKHLITATGQRVTLRCSPRSGDLSVYWYQQSLDQGLQFLIQYYNGEERAKGNILERFSAQQFPDLHSELNLSSLELGDSALYFCASSASRTSGGYEQYFGPGTRLTVT.

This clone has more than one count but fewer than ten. CDR3 DNA sequence: TGTGCCATCAGTGAGCAGGGTAGGAATCAGCCCCAGCATTTT. Translating it yields CAISEQGRNQPQHF. The V and J genes are TRBV10-3 and TRBJ1-5; TRBD1 is a possible D gene (5 bases). Trimming shortened V by 2 bases and J by 4 bases, and 9 bases separated the two germline ends. The germline gives CDR1 ENHRY, CDR2 SYGVKD. The CDR3 consists of 14 residues.

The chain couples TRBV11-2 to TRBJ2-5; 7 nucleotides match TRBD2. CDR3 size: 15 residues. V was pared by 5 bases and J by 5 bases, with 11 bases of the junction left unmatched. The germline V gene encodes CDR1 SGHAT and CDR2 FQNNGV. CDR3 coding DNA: TGTGCCAGCAGCAGTCCCCTAGCGGAGGAGGAGACCCAGTACTTC. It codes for CASSSPLAEEETQYF.

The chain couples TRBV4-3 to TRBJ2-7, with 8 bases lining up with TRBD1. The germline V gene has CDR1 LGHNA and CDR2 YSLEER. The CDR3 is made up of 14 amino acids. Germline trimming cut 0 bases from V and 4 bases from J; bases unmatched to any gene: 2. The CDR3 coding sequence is TGCGCCAGCAGCCAAGAAGACAGGGGTTACGAGCAGTACTTC. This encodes CASSQEDRGYEQYF.

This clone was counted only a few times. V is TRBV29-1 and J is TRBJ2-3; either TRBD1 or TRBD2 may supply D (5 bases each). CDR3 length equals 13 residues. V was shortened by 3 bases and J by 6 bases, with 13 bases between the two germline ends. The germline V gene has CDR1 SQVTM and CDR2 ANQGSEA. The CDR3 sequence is CSVDGRDGDTQYF. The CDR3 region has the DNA TGCAGCGTTGATGGACGGGACGGGGATACGCAGTATTTT.

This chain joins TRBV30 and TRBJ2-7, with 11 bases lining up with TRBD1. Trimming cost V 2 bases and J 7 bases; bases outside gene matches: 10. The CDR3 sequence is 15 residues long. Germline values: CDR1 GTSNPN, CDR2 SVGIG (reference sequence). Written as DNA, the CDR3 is TGTGCCTGGAGTCAACGGACAGGGGGCGCCCGGGAGCAGTACTTC. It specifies CAWSQRTGGAREQYF.

The CDR3 protein is CASSPQVGGHETQYF. The CDR3 nucleotides read TGTGCCAGCTCACCACAAGTGGGGGGGCACGAGACCCAGTACTTC. This chain links TRBV18 with TRBJ2-5, with D possibly being TRBD2 (7 bases). CDR1 is KGHSH and CDR2 is LQKENI in the germline V gene. The CDR3 spans 15 residues. Trimming removed 1 base at V and 5 bases at J, with 14 bases between.

CDR3 sequence: CASSVVGGVGEQETQYF. The CDR3 DNA reads as TGTGCCAGCAGCGTAGTTGGAGGGGTCGGTGAGCAAGAGACCCAGTACTTC. V is TRBV9 and J is TRBJ2-5; possible D gene TRBD2, 6 bases. The CDR3 runs to 17 residues. Germline CDR1 SGDLS, CDR2 YYNGEE. V was trimmed by 0 bases and J by 2 bases, leaving 17 bases between them.

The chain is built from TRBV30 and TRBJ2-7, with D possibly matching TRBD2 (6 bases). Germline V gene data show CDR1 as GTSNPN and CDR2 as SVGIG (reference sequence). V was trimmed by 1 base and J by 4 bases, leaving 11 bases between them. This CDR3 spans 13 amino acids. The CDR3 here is CAWSAQEGYEQYF. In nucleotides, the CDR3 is TGTGCCTGGAGTGCACAGGAGGGGTACGAGCAGTACTTC.